This entry features one T cell receptor beta chain sequence. What antigen it recognizes has not been identified. No base quality information exists; no much larger clone differs at one position. The sample originates from a study of technical replicates of blood from four donors (dated by TCRdb to about 2017). The library was made by the immunoSEQ multiplex PCR assay. Imported from immuneACCESS, the table was reduced by TCRdb to in-frame sequences with V and J called. These copies leave out some clones; in studies compared against another copy, an unresolved V gene accounts for under half, and the cause of the remainder is not known. The sample table holds around 68,000 clones, of which 91% were seen once. The leading ten clones occupy approximately 0.34% of the sample. From cysteine to phenylalanine, the CDR3 is 14 amino acids long. Left in the record is the CDR3 DNA by itself, 42 bases read in frame from the first base. From a lookup of the germline V gene (reference sequence), CDR1 and CDR2 are GTSNPN and SVGIG. V was cut back by 3 bases and J by 4 bases, leaving a gap of 15 bases between them.

Material for sequencing was T cells isolated from PBMCs. The chain is assembled from TRBV30 and TRBJ1-1, with the D gene not clear enough to name. The receptor was derived from a human donor in good health. Some clones in this sample may be carry-over from other donors' samples. The nucleotides are TGTGCCTGGAGGGATGCAGGCCAGCCCACTGAAGCTTTCTTT. The translation is CAWRDAGQPTEAFF.